Sequencing of this TCR beta chain was carried out in a study of identical twins. Study results and limitations: Fewer insertions characterized abundant cord blood beta clonotypes, whereas memory repertoires showed none.

This CDR3 has 16 residues. Trimming shortened V by 2 bases and J by 0 bases, and 11 bases separated the two germline ends. CDR1 is SGHRS and CDR2 is YFSETQ in the germline V gene. This clonotype was seen a few times. Antigen specificity is unknown. TCRdb used MiXCR to reprocess the 5' RACE reads, holding one entry per CDR3 protein. This table has around 250,000 distinct CDR3 sequences, approximately 11% appearing once. Another study also made use of these data, one on yellow fever vaccine responses in identical twins.

The clonotype was recovered from a woman aged 18-35 years in good health. Sequenced input: memory (CD45RO+) T cells sorted from blood. The V and J genes are TRBV5-1 and TRBJ1-4, with a tentative D call TRBD1 (6 bases). CDR3 nucleotides: TGCGCCAGCAGCTTTTCAGGGGTGCCAACTAATGAAAAACTGTTTTTT. It codes for CASSFSGVPTNEKLFF.